This T cell receptor (beta chain) was identified during a study of early T cells in non-severe SARS-CoV-2 infection. By share, this clonotype ranks as medium-sized. The V and J ends lost 3 bases and 3 bases respectively, with 11 bases between them. Germline lookup yields CDR1 SGHVS and CDR2 FNYEAQ. The CDR3 consists of 15 residues. MiXCR, run by TCRdb on the 5' RACE reads, gives a single entry per CDR3 protein. This table holds tens of thousands of distinct CDR3 sequences, 4% to 5.5% found once. The source material was whole blood. This TCR was sampled from an adult who was a healthcare worker with PCR-confirmed SARS-CoV-2 infection or an uninfected control (not recorded which). The genes are TRBV7-6 and TRBJ2-2; no firm D call. The CDR3 DNA reads as TGTGCCAGCAGCTTGGGCAGTTATCACACCGGGGAGCTGTTTTTT. Amino acid sequence: CASSLGSYHTGELFF.